The 19 T cell receptor beta chains reported below all come from one sample, sequenced in a study of control samples from healthy donors and cancer patients. Assay: immunoSEQ multiplex PCR; the TCRdb copy retains only in-frame clones and omits some. The top ten hold about 1.4% of the sample, which has 150,000 to 200,000 clones, around 90% seen once. The sequencing input was blood. The receptors were sampled from a man aged 25-45 years in good health.

The chain combines TRBV6-5 with TRBJ2-7; TRBD1 matches at 9 bases. The V segment lost 6 bases and the J segment 0 bases; nucleotides outside the gene matches: 6. The CDR3 has 15 residues. Germline V gene lookup returns CDR1 MNHEY and CDR2 SVGAGI. DNA for the CDR3: TGTGCCAGCAGACTCGGGACAGGGTCCTCCTACGAGCAGTACTTC. Translating gives CASRLGTGSSYEQYF.

The CDR3 DNA reads TGCGCCAGCAGCCAAAGGACAGGGGGCTCCTACGAGCAGTACTTC. It translates to CASSQRTGGSYEQYF. The V gene is TRBV4-3, the J gene TRBJ2-7; 10 positions agree with TRBD1. The CDR3 loop spans 15 amino acids. CDR1 is LGHNA and CDR2 is YSLEER in the germline V gene. Trimming cost V 2 bases and J 0 bases; bases outside gene matches: 1.

V and J are TRBV2 and TRBJ1-1; 9 bases align to TRBD1. The CDR3 has 12 residues. Trimming took 6 bases from V and 12 from J; bases not matched to a gene: 8. Germline CDR1 reads SNHLY; CDR2 reads FYNNEI. CDR3 region: CASSITGGRPFF. The DNA of the CDR3 is TGTGCCAGCAGCATCACAGGGGGCAGGCCTTTCTTT.

The chain combines TRBV14 with TRBJ2-7; D assignment may be TRBD1 or TRBD2 (6 bases each). The CDR3 spans 16 residues. Trimming took 2 bases from V and 3 from J, leaving 17 bases between them. Germline values: CDR1 SGHDN, CDR2 FVKESK. The CDR3 DNA is TGTGCCAGCAGCCAAAAAAAGGGGGGATACCTCTACGAGCAGTACTTC. Translating it yields CASSQKKGGYLYEQYF.

Details on this clone: Within the sample, other DNA sequences also encode this same CDR3. V is TRBV28 and J is TRBJ2-7, with D hard to call. Germline V gene lookup returns CDR1 MDHEN and CDR2 SYDVKM. V was pared by 6 bases and J by 4 bases, with 7 bases between. The length of the CDR3 is 11 residues. In DNA, the CDR3 is TGTGCCAGCAGCCTTGCATACGAGCAGTACTTC. It encodes CASSLAYEQYF.

In this sample, this clone turned up once. The chain joins TRBV11-2 to TRBJ2-7; 13 bases are a match to TRBD2. With V trimmed by 4 bases and J by 3 bases, 6 bases remained unmatched. The CDR3 spans 16 residues. CDR1 and CDR2 from the germline V gene are SGHAT and FQNNGV. This CDR3 reads CASSSLRTSGSYEQYF. The CDR3 DNA reads as TGTGCCAGCAGCTCATTGCGGACTAGCGGGAGCTACGAGCAGTACTTC. Together with reference TRBV11-2 and TRBJ2-7, the CDR3 gives the full variable domain: EAGVAQSPRYKIIEKRQSVAFWCNPISGHATLYWYQQILGQGPKLLIQFQNNGVVDDSQLPKDRFSAERLKGVDSTLKIQPAKLEDSAVYLCASSSLRTSGSYEQYFGPGTRLTVT.

The chain is built from TRBV30 and TRBJ2-7, with D perhaps assigned TRBD1 or TRBD2 (5 bases each). Germline values: CDR1 GTSNPN, CDR2 SVGIG (reference sequence). V was cut by 1 base and J by 2 bases, with 9 bases left in between. This CDR3 has 13 amino acids. The CDR3 protein is CAWSGGNPYEQYF. CDR3 bases: TGTGCCTGGAGTGGGGGGAACCCCTACGAGCAGTACTTC.

The chain carries TRBV18 and TRBJ1-4; no reliable D call. CDR3 length equals 14 residues. V lost 0 bases and J lost 0, with 2 bases in between. Germline V lookup: CDR1 KGHSH, CDR2 LQKENI. This chain's CDR3 is CASSPPTTNEKLFF. The CDR3 coding sequence is TGTGCCAGCTCACCACCCACAACTAATGAAAAACTGTTTTTT.

This sequence joins TRBV5-1 and TRBJ2-1, with D perhaps TRBD1 (6 bases). Per germline, CDR1 SGHRS and CDR2 YFSETQ. The CDR3 loop spans 16 amino acids. V lost 7 bases and J 9 bases, leaving 26 bases between the germline ends. In DNA form, the CDR3 reads TGCGCCAGCGAACGCTTCGGGGCACCCGAGGGGGTTGAGCAGTTCTTC. As protein: CASERFGAPEGVEQFF.

The V gene is TRBV15, the J gene TRBJ2-3, with D perhaps being TRBD1 or TRBD2 (5 bases each). The V and J ends lost 5 bases and 4 bases respectively, with 7 bases between them. The V gene's germline CDR1 is LNHNV and CDR2 YYDKDF (reference sequence). This CDR3 comprises 12 residues. The CDR3 DNA is TGTGCCACCAGCCAGGGACCAGATACGCAGTATTTT. Its translation: CATSQGPDTQYF. Complete variable domain (other parts from reference TRBV15 and TRBJ2-3): DAMVIQNPRYQVTQFGKPVTLSCSQTLNHNVMYWYQQKSSQAPKLLFHYYDKDFNNEADTPDNFQSRRPNTSFCFLDIRSPGLGDTAMYLCATSQGPDTQYFGPGTRLTVL.

The rearrangement uses TRBV5-6 and TRBJ2-7, with 8 bases fitting TRBD2. The CDR3 covers 14 residues. Trimming cost V 4 bases and J 2 bases; bases outside gene matches: 5. The V gene's germline CDR1 is SGHDT and CDR2 YYEEEE. This CDR3 reads CASSAGLGTYEQYF. CDR3 coding DNA: TGTGCCAGCAGCGCGGGACTAGGAACCTACGAGCAGTACTTC.

This clone appeared once. V gene TRBV4-1 combines with J gene TRBJ2-7, with 7 bases that match TRBD1. V was clipped by 8 bases and J by 6 bases; unmatched bases: 7. From germline, CDR1 is MGHRA and CDR2 YSYEKL. The CDR3 contains 12 residues. The CDR3 protein is CASRDSFGEQYF. The CDR3, as DNA: TGCGCCAGCCGGGACAGCTTTGGCGAGCAGTACTTC.

CDR3 protein: CASRGRTNTGELFF. As DNA, the CDR3 is TGTGCCAGCAGGGGACGGACGAACACCGGGGAGCTGTTTTTT. This chain uses TRBV5-8 with TRBJ2-2; D assignment may be TRBD1 or TRBD2 (5 bases each). V was trimmed by 5 bases and J by 0 bases, leaving 8 bases between them. This CDR3 has 14 residues. Germline lookup yields CDR1 SGHTS and CDR2 YDEGEE.

The rearrangement links TRBV28 to TRBJ2-1; a possible D gene is TRBD1 (5 bases). This CDR3 comprises 15 residues. Trimming took off 3 bases at V and 6 bases at J, with 15 bases between the two ends. Germline assignment: CDR1 MDHEN and CDR2 SYDVKM. The CDR3 nucleotides read TGTGCCAGCAGTTTTATGGCAGGGTTGATCAATGAGCAGTTCTTC. It specifies CASSFMAGLINEQFF.

The chain couples TRBV19 to TRBJ2-5; 7 bases align to TRBD1. The germline V gene has CDR1 LNHDA and CDR2 SQIVND (reference sequence). CDR3 length: 13 amino acids. Trimming removed 4 bases from V and 7 bases from J; junction bases left unmatched: 6. CDR3 amino acids: CASSTGQAGTQYF. In DNA form, the CDR3 reads TGTGCCAGTAGTACAGGACAGGCAGGGACCCAGTACTTC.

The J gene is TRBJ2-5, the V gene TRBV4-2; D might be TRBD2 (6 bases). This CDR3 spans 15 amino acids. Germline V gives CDR1 LGHNA, CDR2 YNFKEQ. The V end lost 6 bases, the J end lost 0 bases, and 14 bases lay between the germline ends. This chain's CDR3 is CASSETSRYQETQYF. The DNA of the CDR3 is TGTGCCAGCAGTGAAACTAGCAGGTACCAAGAGACCCAGTACTTC.

The chain couples TRBV4-2 to TRBJ1-2; a possible D gene is TRBD1 (5 bases). CDR3 length: 14 residues. Germline CDR1 is LGHNA and CDR2 is YNFKEQ. Trimming cost V 4 bases and J 2 bases, with 11 bases left between them. The DNA for the CDR3 is TGTGCCAGCAGCCTAGGGACGGACAACTATGGCTACACCTTC. Protein: CASSLGTDNYGYTF.

The chain employs TRBV5-1 and TRBJ2-3; D possibly uses TRBD1 or TRBD2 (5 bases each). The CDR3 has 15 residues. Trimming shortened V by 1 base and J by 2 bases, and 11 bases separated the two germline ends. The germline gives CDR1 SGHRS, CDR2 YFSETQ. This CDR3 is CASSLNGGVTDTQYF. CDR3 nucleotide sequence: TGCGCCAGCAGCTTGAATGGGGGTGTCACAGATACGCAGTATTTT. Drawing the rest from reference TRBV5-1 and TRBJ2-3, the complete variable domain is KAGVTQTPRYLIKTRGQQVTLSCSPISGHRSVSWYQQTPGQGLQFLFEYFSETQRNKGNFPGRFSGRQFSNSRSEMNVSTLELGDSALYLCASSLNGGVTDTQYFGPGTRLTVL.

The chain joins TRBV4-1 to TRBJ2-1; 9 bases agree with TRBD2. In germline, CDR1 is MGHRA, CDR2 YSYEKL. V shed 1 base and J 4 bases; nucleotides not matched to a gene: 5. This CDR3 region has 16 residues. CDR3 nucleotide sequence: TGCGCCAGCAGCCAAGTAGGTAGCGGGGGTTACAATGAGCAGTTCTTC. Protein sequence: CASSQVGSGGYNEQFF.